The rows below give T cell receptor beta chains drawn from one sample of a study of blood T cell repertoires in COVID-19. Generated by immunoSEQ multiplex PCR, the TCRdb table keeps only in-frame clones and is missing some. The table includes 150,000 to 200,000 clones, approximately 81% detected once. The sequenced material came from peripheral blood. The receptors were gathered from a human donor with acute or convalescent COVID-19. The donor label of this sample is uncertain. The CDR3 runs from the conserved cysteine through the conserved F or W. A D gene is named only where the DNA matches it firmly. Clone size is not always given. Where it is, it says once, few, many or a class for expanded clones.

d_call: TRBD1; v_call: TRBV11-3; clone_size: NA; cdr3_length: 15; j_call: TRBJ1-4; cdr3_aa: CASSPKGQRIEKLFF; cdr3_nt: TGTGCCAGCAGCCCCAAGGGACAGCGGATAGAAAAACTGTTTTTT
d_call: TRBD1; v_call: TRBV11-2; clone_size: NA; cdr3_length: 13; j_call: TRBJ2-3; cdr3_aa: CASRRQGEDTQYF; cdr3_nt: TGTGCCAGCAGAAGACAGGGGGAAGATACGCAGTATTTT
d_call: NA; v_call: TRBV7-3; clone_size: NA; cdr3_length: 13; j_call: TRBJ2-2; cdr3_aa: CASSLNRPGELFF; cdr3_nt: TGTGCCAGCAGCTTAAACAGGCCCGGGGAGCTGTTTTTT
d_call: TRBD2; v_call: TRBV19; clone_size: NA; cdr3_length: 15; j_call: TRBJ2-7; cdr3_aa: CASSSQRLAAGEQYF; cdr3_nt: TGTGCCAGTAGTTCCCAACGACTAGCGGCGGGCGAGCAGTACTTC
d_call: NA; v_call: TRBV18; clone_size: NA; cdr3_length: 16; j_call: TRBJ2-3; cdr3_aa: CASSRETAYSTDTQYF; cdr3_nt: TGTGCCAGCTCAAGAGAAACAGCCTACTCCACAGATACGCAGTATTTT
d_call: NA; v_call: TRBV9; clone_size: NA; cdr3_length: 11; j_call: TRBJ2-5; cdr3_aa: CASSGGQTQYF; cdr3_nt: TGTGCCAGCAGCGGGGGGCAGACCCAGTACTTC
d_call: NA; v_call: TRBV29-1; clone_size: NA; cdr3_length: 13; j_call: TRBJ1-6; cdr3_aa: CSVARGNNSPLHF; cdr3_nt: TGCAGCGTTGCCCGGGGTAATAATTCACCCCTCCACTTT
d_call: NA; v_call: TRBV20-1; clone_size: many; cdr3_length: 11; j_call: TRBJ1-1; cdr3_aa: CRPTGGTEAFF; cdr3_nt: TGCAGACCCACCGGGGGGACTGAAGCTTTCTTT
d_call: NA; v_call: TRBV15; clone_size: NA; cdr3_length: 11; j_call: TRBJ1-1; cdr3_aa: CATSRDREAFF; cdr3_nt: TGTGCCACCAGCAGAGATAGGGAGGCTTTCTTT
d_call: TRBD1; v_call: TRBV7-2; clone_size: NA; cdr3_length: 13; j_call: TRBJ1-1; cdr3_aa: CASSLGQRTEAFF; cdr3_nt: TGTGCCAGCAGCTTGGGACAGAGGACTGAAGCTTTCTTT
d_call: NA; v_call: TRBV10-3; clone_size: NA; cdr3_length: 11; j_call: TRBJ2-5; cdr3_aa: CATSGKETQYF; cdr3_nt: TGTGCCACCTCGGGGAAAGAGACCCAGTACTTC
d_call: TRBD1; v_call: TRBV7-6; clone_size: NA; cdr3_length: 14; j_call: TRBJ1-2; cdr3_aa: CASSFDRGNYGYTF; cdr3_nt: TGTGCCAGCAGCTTCGACAGGGGGAACTATGGCTACACCTTC
d_call: NA; v_call: TRBV11-2; clone_size: NA; cdr3_length: 16; j_call: TRBJ1-1; cdr3_aa: CASSSSNRAPYSEAFF; cdr3_nt: TGTGCCAGCAGCTCATCCAACAGGGCACCCTACTCTGAAGCTTTCTTT
d_call: TRBD2; v_call: TRBV3-1/TRBV3-2; clone_size: once; cdr3_length: 14; j_call: TRBJ2-3; cdr3_aa: CASSTGLASDTQYF; cdr3_nt: TGTGCCAGCAGCACAGGACTAGCTTCGGATACGCAGTATTTT
d_call: TRBD1; v_call: TRBV14; clone_size: NA; cdr3_length: 15; j_call: TRBJ2-1; cdr3_aa: CASSSPGTGMNEQFF; cdr3_nt: TGTGCCAGCAGCTCACCCGGGACAGGGATGAATGAGCAGTTCTTC
d_call: NA; v_call: TRBV4-1; clone_size: NA; cdr3_length: 16; j_call: TRBJ2-7; cdr3_aa: CASSPTWRGAPLEQYF; cdr3_nt: TGCGCCAGCAGCCCTACCTGGCGCGGGGCTCCCCTCGAGCAGTACTTC
d_call: NA; v_call: TRBV7-9; clone_size: NA; cdr3_length: 15; j_call: TRBJ1-1; cdr3_aa: CASSLGQGGNTEAFF; cdr3_nt: TGTGCCAGCAGCTTAGGGCAGGGTGGGAACACTGAAGCTTTCTTT
d_call: TRBD1; v_call: TRBV30; clone_size: NA; cdr3_length: 16; j_call: TRBJ2-6; cdr3_aa: CAWSLRQGSGANVLTF; cdr3_nt: TGTGCCTGGAGTCTAAGACAGGGGAGCGGGGCCAACGTCCTGACTTTC
d_call: NA; v_call: TRBV6-5; clone_size: NA; cdr3_length: 14; j_call: TRBJ2-2; cdr3_aa: CATSRTGNTGELFF; cdr3_nt: TGTGCCACAAGCCGGACGGGAAACACCGGGGAGCTGTTTTTT
d_call: NA; v_call: TRBV11-2; clone_size: NA; cdr3_length: 16; j_call: TRBJ2-7; cdr3_aa: CASSLWQGGSSYEQYF; cdr3_nt: TGTGCCAGCAGCTTATGGCAGGGGGGTTCCTCCTACGAGCAGTACTTC
d_call: NA; v_call: TRBV7-2; clone_size: NA; cdr3_length: 16; j_call: TRBJ1-2; cdr3_aa: CASSLGGQTSNYGYTF; cdr3_nt: TGTGCCAGCAGCTTAGGTGGACAGACCTCTAACTATGGCTACACCTTC
d_call: TRBD1; v_call: TRBV7-2; clone_size: once; cdr3_length: 15; j_call: TRBJ2-7; cdr3_aa: CASSRTGTGGYEQYF; cdr3_nt: TGTGCCAGCAGCAGAACCGGGACAGGGGGCTACGAGCAGTACTTC
d_call: NA; v_call: TRBV3-1/TRBV3-2; clone_size: NA; cdr3_length: 15; j_call: TRBJ1-4; cdr3_aa: CASSHRIAINEKLFF; cdr3_nt: TGTGCCAGCTCTCACAGGATAGCCATCAATGAAAAACTGTTTTTT
d_call: TRBD1; v_call: TRBV13; clone_size: NA; cdr3_length: 14; j_call: TRBJ1-1; cdr3_aa: CASSRGQGGTEAFF; cdr3_nt: TGTGCCAGCAGCCGAGGACAGGGAGGAACTGAAGCTTTCTTT
d_call: NA; v_call: TRBV19; clone_size: NA; cdr3_length: 13; j_call: TRBJ1-1; cdr3_aa: CASSIGGSPEAFF; cdr3_nt: TGTGCCAGTAGTATTGGAGGGAGCCCTGAAGCTTTCTTT
d_call: NA; v_call: TRBV15; clone_size: NA; cdr3_length: 15; j_call: TRBJ1-2; cdr3_aa: CATSRGGGGNYGYTF; cdr3_nt: TGTGCCACCAGCAGAGGTGGGGGGGGGAACTATGGCTACACCTTC
d_call: NA; v_call: TRBV19; clone_size: NA; cdr3_length: 15; j_call: TRBJ2-7; cdr3_aa: CASSTRQKKPYEQYF; cdr3_nt: TGTGCCAGTAGTACGAGACAGAAGAAACCCTACGAGCAGTACTTC
d_call: NA; v_call: TRBV7-9; clone_size: NA; cdr3_length: 16; j_call: TRBJ1-4; cdr3_aa: CASSPQTSLTNEKLFF; cdr3_nt: TGTGCCAGCAGCCCACAGACATCCCTGACTAATGAAAAACTGTTTTTT
d_call: NA; v_call: TRBV25-1; clone_size: NA; cdr3_length: 14; j_call: TRBJ2-5; cdr3_aa: CASSEISYQETQYF; cdr3_nt: TGTGCCAGCAGTGAAATCTCGTACCAAGAGACCCAGTACTTC
d_call: NA; v_call: TRBV30; clone_size: NA; cdr3_length: 13; j_call: TRBJ1-1; cdr3_aa: CAWSVHRNTEAFF; cdr3_nt: TGTGCCTGGAGTGTACACCGGAACACTGAAGCTTTCTTT
d_call: TRBD1; v_call: TRBV27; clone_size: NA; cdr3_length: 14; j_call: TRBJ1-1; cdr3_aa: CASSLGTGNTEAFF; cdr3_nt: TGTGCCAGCAGTTTAGGGACAGGGAACACTGAAGCTTTCTTT
d_call: TRBD2; v_call: TRBV19; clone_size: NA; cdr3_length: 16; j_call: TRBJ2-1; cdr3_aa: CASSIDLAGGYNEQFF; cdr3_nt: TGTGCCAGTAGTATAGATCTAGCGGGGGGGTACAATGAGCAGTTCTTC
d_call: NA; v_call: TRBV4-2; clone_size: NA; cdr3_length: 15; j_call: TRBJ1-1; cdr3_aa: CASSQAQESNTEAFF; cdr3_nt: TGTGCCAGCAGCCAAGCGCAGGAATCGAACACTGAAGCTTTCTTT
d_call: NA; v_call: TRBV5-5; clone_size: few; cdr3_length: 12; j_call: TRBJ2-7; cdr3_aa: CASSYSTYEQYF; cdr3_nt: TGTGCCAGCAGCTATAGCACCTACGAGCAGTACTTC
d_call: NA; v_call: TRBV3-1/TRBV3-2; clone_size: NA; cdr3_length: 15; j_call: TRBJ1-2; cdr3_aa: CASSPSAGVVYGYTF; cdr3_nt: TGTGCCAGCAGCCCCTCGGCAGGGGTGGTTTATGGCTACACCTTC
d_call: NA; v_call: TRBV5-1; clone_size: once; cdr3_length: 14; j_call: TRBJ1-4; cdr3_aa: CASSPGQSGEKLFF; cdr3_nt: TGCGCCAGCAGCCCAGGACAGTCGGGAGAAAAACTGTTTTTT
d_call: TRBD1; v_call: TRBV25-1; clone_size: NA; cdr3_length: 15; j_call: TRBJ1-2; cdr3_aa: CASSGLGGANYGYTF; cdr3_nt: TGTGCCAGCAGTGGATTAGGGGGCGCTAACTATGGCTACACCTTC
d_call: NA; v_call: TRBV5-1; clone_size: NA; cdr3_length: 12; j_call: TRBJ1-2; cdr3_aa: CASSLGTGGYTF; cdr3_nt: TGCGCCAGCAGCTTGGGGACTGGCGGCTACACCTTC
d_call: TRBD2; v_call: TRBV19; clone_size: NA; cdr3_length: 15; j_call: TRBJ2-5; cdr3_aa: CASTFREGHQETQYF; cdr3_nt: TGTGCCAGTACGTTCAGGGAGGGCCACCAAGAGACCCAGTACTTC
d_call: TRBD1; v_call: TRBV7-2; clone_size: few; cdr3_length: 15; j_call: TRBJ2-4; cdr3_aa: CASSDRGLAKNIQYF; cdr3_nt: TGTGCCAGCAGTGACAGGGGTTTAGCCAAAAACATTCAGTACTTC
d_call: TRBD1; v_call: TRBV5-6; clone_size: NA; cdr3_length: 15; j_call: TRBJ2-2; cdr3_aa: CASSSGQGRAGELFF; cdr3_nt: TGTGCCAGCAGCTCGGGACAGGGGAGGGCCGGGGAGCTGTTTTTT
d_call: TRBD1; v_call: TRBV5-5; clone_size: NA; cdr3_length: 13; j_call: TRBJ2-7; cdr3_aa: CASTGQGKGEQYF; cdr3_nt: TGTGCCAGCACGGGACAGGGCAAGGGCGAGCAGTACTTC
d_call: NA; v_call: TRBV4-2; clone_size: few; cdr3_length: 15; j_call: TRBJ2-5; cdr3_aa: CASSQAFGRQETQYF; cdr3_nt: TGTGCCAGCAGCCAAGCCTTTGGGAGGCAAGAGACCCAGTACTTC